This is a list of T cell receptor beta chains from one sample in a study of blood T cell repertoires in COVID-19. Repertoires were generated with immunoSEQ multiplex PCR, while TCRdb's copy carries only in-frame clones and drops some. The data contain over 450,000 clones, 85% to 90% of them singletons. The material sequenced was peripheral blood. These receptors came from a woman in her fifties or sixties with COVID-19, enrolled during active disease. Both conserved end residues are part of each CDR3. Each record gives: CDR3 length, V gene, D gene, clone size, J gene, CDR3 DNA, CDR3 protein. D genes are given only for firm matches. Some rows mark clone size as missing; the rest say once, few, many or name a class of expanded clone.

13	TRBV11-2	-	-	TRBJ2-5	TGTGCCAGCAGCCTGGACTTACAAGAGACCCAGTACTTC	CASSLDLQETQYF
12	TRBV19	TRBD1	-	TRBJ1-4	TGTGCCAGCACAGGGGCGCATGAAAAACTGTTTTTT	CASTGAHEKLFF
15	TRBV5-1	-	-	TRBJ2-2	TGCGCCAGCAGCTTGACCTGGAGAGACACCGGGGAGCTGTTTTTT	CASSLTWRDTGELFF
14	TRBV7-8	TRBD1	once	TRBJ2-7	TGTGCCAGCAGCTTCGGGACAGGTCCCTACGAGCAGTACTTC	CASSFGTGPYEQYF
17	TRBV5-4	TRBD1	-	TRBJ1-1	TGTGCCAGCAGCCGAGGGGGGACAGGGGGCATCAACAGTGAAGCTTTCTTT	CASSRGGTGGINSEAFF
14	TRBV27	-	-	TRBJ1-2	TGTGCCAGCAGTTTCAGGGCCCCAGAAGATGGCTACACCTTC	CASSFRAPEDGYTF
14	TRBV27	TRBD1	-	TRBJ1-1	TGTGCCAGCACCGCCAACAGGGGGAACACTGAAGCTTTCTTT	CASTANRGNTEAFF
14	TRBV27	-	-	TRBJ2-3	TGTGCCAGCAAAGTGCAGTCGGGGGCAGATACGCAGTATTTT	CASKVQSGADTQYF
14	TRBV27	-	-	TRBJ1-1	TGTGCCAGCAGCGCGCGGGGGTGGGGCACTGAAGCTTTCTTT	CASSARGWGTEAFF
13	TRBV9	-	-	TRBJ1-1	TGTGCCAGCAGCTCCCGACAGGTTGATGAAGCTTTCTTT	CASSSRQVDEAFF
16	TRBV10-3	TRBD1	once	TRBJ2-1	TGTGCCATCAGGTTGGACAGGGCTTCAACTCACAATGAGCAGTTCTTC	CAIRLDRASTHNEQFF
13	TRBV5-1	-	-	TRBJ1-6	TGCGCCAGCAGCTTGGCCCGCCTATCACCCCTCCACTTT	CASSLARLSPLHF
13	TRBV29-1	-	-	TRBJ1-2	TGCAGCGTCCCGGGGGTGAGGGGTCGGGGCTACACCTTC	CSVPGVRGRGYTF
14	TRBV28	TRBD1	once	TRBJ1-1	TGTGCCAGCAGTTCACCTCAGGGGGCTGGAGAAGCTTTCTTT	CASSSPQGAGEAFF
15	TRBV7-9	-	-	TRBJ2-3	TGTGCCAGCAGCTTAGGTGTTACTAGCACAGATACGCAGTATTTT	CASSLGVTSTDTQYF